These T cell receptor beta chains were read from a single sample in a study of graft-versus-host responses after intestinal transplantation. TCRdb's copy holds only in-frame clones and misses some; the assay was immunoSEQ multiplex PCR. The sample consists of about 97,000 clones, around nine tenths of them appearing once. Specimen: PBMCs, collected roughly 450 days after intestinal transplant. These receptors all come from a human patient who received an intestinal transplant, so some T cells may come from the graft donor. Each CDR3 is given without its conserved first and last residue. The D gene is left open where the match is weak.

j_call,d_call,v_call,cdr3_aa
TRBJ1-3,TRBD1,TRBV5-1,ASSYGQAFSGNTIY
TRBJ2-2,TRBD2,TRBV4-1,ASSQAVRGAVTGELF
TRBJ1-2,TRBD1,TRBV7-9,ASSFDRVLGGYT
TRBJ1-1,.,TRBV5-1,ASSFAPGHLNTEAF
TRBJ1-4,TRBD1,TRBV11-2,ASSANPGTAGEKLF
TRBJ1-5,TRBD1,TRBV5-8,ASSLGGQGAGQPQH
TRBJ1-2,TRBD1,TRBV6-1,ASSTGGANYGYT
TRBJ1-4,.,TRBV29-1,SAGQPGGTNEKLF
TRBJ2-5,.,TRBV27,ASSLSNPVEETQY
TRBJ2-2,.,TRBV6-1,ASRGEPNTGELF
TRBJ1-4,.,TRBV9,ASSVAEGRRNEKLF
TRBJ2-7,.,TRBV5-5,ASSLRFAELPSYEQY
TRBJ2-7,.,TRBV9,ASSATYGTAYEQY
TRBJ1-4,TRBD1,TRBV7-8,ASSPDRGSEKLF
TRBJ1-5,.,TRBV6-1,ASRGDSNQPQH
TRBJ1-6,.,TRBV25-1,ASSESPSPYNSPLH
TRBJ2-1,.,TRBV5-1,ASTLEGPRVDEQF